Sequencing of this T cell receptor beta chain was carried out in a study of cytomegalovirus exposure and HLA in healthy donors. Study context: Most donors, roughly 77% of more than 300 genotyped, fell in the Caucasian-associated ancestry cluster.

As to this clone: Its antigen remains unidentified.

The study ran its PCR with 60 Vbeta and 13 Jbeta primers. Sequenced by immunoSEQ multiplex PCR; TCRdb stores in-frame clones only, minus some. Of approximately 110,000 clones listed, roughly 80% are singletons. CDR1 and CDR2 (germline): SGHDT, YYEEEE. The CDR3 covers 14 residues. Trimming took 4 bases from V and 4 from J; bases not matched to a gene: 4. Study-level results: TCR beta sequences reportedly predicted most subjects' HLA-A and HLA-B alleles accurately. In an earlier analysis, most TCR beta V segments were productive about 87% or about 30% of the time.

This TCR was recovered from a man between 50 and 59 years old in good health and CMV-seronegative. Sequencing was done on a sample of PBMCs. The V gene is TRBV5-6, the J gene TRBJ2-7, with TRBD1 matching 11 bases. This chain's CDR3 is CASSVGQGAYEQYF. CDR3 DNA sequence: TGTGCCAGCAGCGTTGGACAGGGGGCGTACGAGCAGTACTTC. Looking up the rest from reference TRBV5-6 and TRBJ2-7 gives the full variable domain: DAGVTQSPTHLIKTRGQQVTLRCSPKSGHDTVSWYQQALGQGPQFIFQYYEEEERQRGNFPDRFSGHQFPNYSSELNVNALLLGDSALYLCASSVGQGAYEQYFGPGTRLTVT.